This paragraph reports one T cell receptor (beta chain). TCRdb's table, derived via immunoSEQ multiplex PCR, lists solely in-frame clones and lacks some. The sample has over 60,000 clones, about 89% seen once; the top ten hold 0.38%. The data stem from a study of OX40 agonist ivuxolimab in advanced cancers. The CDR3 is 14 residues long. V gave up 5 bases and J gave up 5 bases, with 15 bases separating them. Germline CDR1 LNHNV, CDR2 YYDKDF (reference sequence). The sequencing used CD4+ or CD8+ T cells sorted from blood, collected in a trial of the OX40 agonist ivuxolimab. The origin of this receptor is an adult with an advanced solid tumor such as melanoma, head and neck, liver or kidney cancer. V is TRBV15 and J is TRBJ2-5; possible D gene TRBD1, 6 bases. The CDR3 nucleotides are TGTGCCACCAGCTGGGGGCCGAGTGGGGAGACCCAGTACTTC. It codes for CATSWGPSGETQYF.